The clone carrying this TCR beta chain has a single count. What it binds is unknown. TCRdb keeps only in-frame clones here, not all; method: immunoSEQ multiplex PCR. Counted here are some 140,000 clones, about 90% occurring once; the ten biggest clones make up around 1.7%. CDR3 size: 17 residues. The V segment lost 7 bases and the J segment 3 bases; nucleotides outside the gene matches: 12. Germline V gene lookup returns CDR1 SNHLY and CDR2 FYNNEI. The entry originates in a study of T cells in localized non-small cell lung cancer. Notes on the study in general: Uninvolved adjacent lung had more T cell clonality than any other tissue, topping tumor.

The material sequenced was peripheral blood, taken before any cancer treatment. This TCR was recovered from a female donor of 60 years or more with stage I lung adenocarcinoma. The V gene is TRBV2, the J gene TRBJ2-7; TRBD2 aligns across 13 bases. The CDR3 region is CASNREGLAGRYYEQYF. The CDR3 coding sequence is TGTGCCAGCAACCGAGAGGGACTAGCGGGAAGGTACTACGAGCAGTACTTC.